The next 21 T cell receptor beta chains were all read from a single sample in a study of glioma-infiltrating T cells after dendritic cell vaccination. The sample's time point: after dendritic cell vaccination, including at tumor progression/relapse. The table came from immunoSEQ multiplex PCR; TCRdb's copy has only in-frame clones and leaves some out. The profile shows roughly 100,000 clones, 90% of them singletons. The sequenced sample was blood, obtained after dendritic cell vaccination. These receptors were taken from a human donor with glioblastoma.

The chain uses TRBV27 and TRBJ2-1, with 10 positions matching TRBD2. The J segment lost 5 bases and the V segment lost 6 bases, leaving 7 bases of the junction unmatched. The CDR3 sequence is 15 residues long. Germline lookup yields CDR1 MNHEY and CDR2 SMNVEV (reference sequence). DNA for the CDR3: TGTGCCAGCAGCACCGGGACTAGCGCGCACAATGAGCAGTTCTTC. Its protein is CASSTGTSAHNEQFF.

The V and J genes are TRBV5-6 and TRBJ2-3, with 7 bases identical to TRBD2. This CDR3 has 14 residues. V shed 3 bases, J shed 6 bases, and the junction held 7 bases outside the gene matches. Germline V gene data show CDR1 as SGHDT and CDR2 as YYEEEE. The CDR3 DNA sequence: TGTGCCAGCAGCTCGGGGTGGGGGGGGGATACGCAGTATTTT. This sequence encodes CASSSGWGGDTQYF.

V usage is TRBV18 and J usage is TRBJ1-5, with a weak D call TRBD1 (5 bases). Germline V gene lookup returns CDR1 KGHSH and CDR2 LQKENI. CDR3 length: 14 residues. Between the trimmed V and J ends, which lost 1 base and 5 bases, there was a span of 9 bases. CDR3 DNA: TGTGCCAGCTCACCACTCGGGGGAGATCAGCCCCAGCATTTT. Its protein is CASSPLGGDQPQHF.

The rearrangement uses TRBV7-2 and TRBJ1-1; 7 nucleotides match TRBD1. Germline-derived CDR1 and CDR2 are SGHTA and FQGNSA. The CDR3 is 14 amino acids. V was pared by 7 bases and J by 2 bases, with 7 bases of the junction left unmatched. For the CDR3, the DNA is TGTGCCAGCATGACCCGAGGGGGCAACACTGAAGCTTTCTTT. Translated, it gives CASMTRGGNTEAFF.

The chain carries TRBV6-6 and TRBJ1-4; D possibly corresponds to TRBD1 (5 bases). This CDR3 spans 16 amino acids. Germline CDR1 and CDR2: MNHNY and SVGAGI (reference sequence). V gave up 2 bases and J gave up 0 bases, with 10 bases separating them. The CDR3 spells CASSYSRDSTNEKLFF. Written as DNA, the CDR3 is TGTGCCAGCAGTTACAGCCGGGACTCAACTAATGAAAAACTGTTTTTT.

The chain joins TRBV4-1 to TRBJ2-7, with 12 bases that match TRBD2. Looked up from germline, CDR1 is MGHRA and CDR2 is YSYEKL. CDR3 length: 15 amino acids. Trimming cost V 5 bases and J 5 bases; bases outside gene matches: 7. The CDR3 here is CASSISSGRDHEQYF. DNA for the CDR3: TGCGCCAGCAGCATCTCTAGCGGGAGGGACCACGAGCAGTACTTC.

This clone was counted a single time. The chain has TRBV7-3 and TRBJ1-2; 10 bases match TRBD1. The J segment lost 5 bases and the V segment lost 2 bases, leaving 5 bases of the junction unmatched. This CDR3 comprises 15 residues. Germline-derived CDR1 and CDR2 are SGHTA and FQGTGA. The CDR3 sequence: CASSLGGQGLYGYTF. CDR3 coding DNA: TGTGCCAGCAGCTTAGGGGGACAGGGGTTGTATGGCTACACCTTC.

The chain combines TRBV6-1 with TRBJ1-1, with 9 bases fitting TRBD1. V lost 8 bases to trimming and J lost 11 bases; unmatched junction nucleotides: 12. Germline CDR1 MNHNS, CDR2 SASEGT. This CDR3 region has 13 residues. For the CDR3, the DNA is TGTGCCAGCGGGGACAGGGCCCGGGGGTGGGCTTTCTTT. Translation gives CASGDRARGWAFF.

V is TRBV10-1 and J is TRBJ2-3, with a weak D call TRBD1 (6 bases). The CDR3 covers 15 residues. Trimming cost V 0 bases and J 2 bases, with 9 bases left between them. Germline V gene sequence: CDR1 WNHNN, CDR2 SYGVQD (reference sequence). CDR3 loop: CASSESGADTDTQYF. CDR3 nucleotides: TGCGCCAGCAGTGAGTCGGGGGCCGACACAGATACGCAGTATTTT.

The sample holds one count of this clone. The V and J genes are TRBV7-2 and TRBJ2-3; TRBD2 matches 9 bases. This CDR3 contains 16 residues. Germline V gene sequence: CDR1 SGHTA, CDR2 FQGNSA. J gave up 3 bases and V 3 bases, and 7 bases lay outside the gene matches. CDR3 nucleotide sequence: TGTGCCAGCAGCTTCCGCGGGAGGGCCTCAACAGATACGCAGTATTTT. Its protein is CASSFRGRASTDTQYF.

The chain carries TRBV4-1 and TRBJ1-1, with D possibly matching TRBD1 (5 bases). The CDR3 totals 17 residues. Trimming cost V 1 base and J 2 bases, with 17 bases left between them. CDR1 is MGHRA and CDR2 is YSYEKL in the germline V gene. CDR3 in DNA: TGCGCCAGCAGCCAAGTAGGGGTACGGTCTCTAAACACTGAAGCTTTCTTT. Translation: CASSQVGVRSLNTEAFF.

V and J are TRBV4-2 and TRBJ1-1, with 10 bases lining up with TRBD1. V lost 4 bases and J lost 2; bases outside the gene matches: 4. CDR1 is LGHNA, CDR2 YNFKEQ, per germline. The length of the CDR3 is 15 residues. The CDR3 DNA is TGTGCCAGCAGCCGGGGACAGGGGTTAAACACTGAAGCTTTCTTT. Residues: CASSRGQGLNTEAFF.

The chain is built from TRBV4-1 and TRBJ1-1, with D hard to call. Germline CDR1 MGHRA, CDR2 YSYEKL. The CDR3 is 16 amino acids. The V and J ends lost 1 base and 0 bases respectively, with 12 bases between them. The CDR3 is CASSQVRGILNTEAFF. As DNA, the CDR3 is TGCGCCAGCAGCCAAGTGAGAGGGATCCTGAACACTGAAGCTTTCTTT.

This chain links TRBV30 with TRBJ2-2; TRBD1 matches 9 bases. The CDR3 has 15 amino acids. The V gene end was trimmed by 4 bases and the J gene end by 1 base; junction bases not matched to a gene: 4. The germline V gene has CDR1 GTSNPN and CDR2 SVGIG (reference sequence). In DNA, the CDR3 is TGTGCCTGGACAAACAGGGGGCTGAACACCGGGGAGCTGTTTTTT. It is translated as CAWTNRGLNTGELFF.

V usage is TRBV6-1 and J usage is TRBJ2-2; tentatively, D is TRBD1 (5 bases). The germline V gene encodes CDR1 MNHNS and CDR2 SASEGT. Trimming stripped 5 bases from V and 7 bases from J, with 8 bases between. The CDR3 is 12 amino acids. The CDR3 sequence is CASSQGHGELFF. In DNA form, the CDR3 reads TGTGCCAGCAGTCAGGGTCACGGGGAGCTGTTTTTT.

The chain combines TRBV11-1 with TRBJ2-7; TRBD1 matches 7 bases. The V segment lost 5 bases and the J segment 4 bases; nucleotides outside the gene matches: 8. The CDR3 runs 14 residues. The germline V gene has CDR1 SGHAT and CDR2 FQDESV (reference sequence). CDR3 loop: CASSIGQADYEQYF. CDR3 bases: TGTGCCAGCAGCATAGGACAGGCGGATTACGAGCAGTACTTC.

The CDR3: CAWSTGTAGELFF. CDR3 sequence (DNA): TGTGCCTGGAGTACAGGGACGGCCGGGGAGCTGTTTTTT. This chain links TRBV30 with TRBJ2-2, with D tentatively TRBD1 (6 bases). The CDR3 sequence is 13 residues long. From germline, CDR1 is GTSNPN and CDR2 SVGIG (reference sequence). Trimming left V 2 bases short and J 6 bases short, with 10 bases between. Combining the CDR3 with reference TRBV30 and TRBJ2-2 gives the whole variable domain SQTIHQWPATLVQPVGSPLSLECTVEGTSNPNLYWYRQAAGRGLQLLFYSVGIGQISSEVPQNLSASRPQDRQFILSSKKLLLSDSGFYLCAWSTGTAGELFFGEGSRLTVL.

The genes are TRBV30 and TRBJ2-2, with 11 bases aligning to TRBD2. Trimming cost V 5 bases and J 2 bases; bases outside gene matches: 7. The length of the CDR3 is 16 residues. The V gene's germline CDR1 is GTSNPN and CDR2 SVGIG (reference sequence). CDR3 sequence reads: CAWATSGVVNTGELFF. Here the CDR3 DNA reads TGTGCCTGGGCGACTAGCGGGGTCGTAAACACCGGGGAGCTGTTTTTT.

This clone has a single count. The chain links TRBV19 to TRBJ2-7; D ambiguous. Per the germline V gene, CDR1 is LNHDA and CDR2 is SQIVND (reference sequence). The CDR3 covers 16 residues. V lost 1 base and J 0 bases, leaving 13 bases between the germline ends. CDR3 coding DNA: TGTGCCAGTAGTATAGGGTCGCCATCTAGCTCCTACGAGCAGTACTTC. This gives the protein CASSIGSPSSSYEQYF.

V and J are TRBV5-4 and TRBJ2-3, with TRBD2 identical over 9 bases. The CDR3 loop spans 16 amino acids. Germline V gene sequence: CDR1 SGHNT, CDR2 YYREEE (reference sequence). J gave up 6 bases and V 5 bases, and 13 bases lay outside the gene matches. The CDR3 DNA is TGTGCCAGCAGTCCGAGCGGGAGGTCCGGGGGGGATACGCAGTATTTT. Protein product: CASSPSGRSGGDTQYF.

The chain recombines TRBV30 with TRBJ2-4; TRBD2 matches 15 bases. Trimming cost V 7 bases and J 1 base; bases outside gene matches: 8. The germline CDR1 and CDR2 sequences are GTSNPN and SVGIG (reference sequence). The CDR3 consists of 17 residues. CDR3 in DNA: TGTGCCTCCCGGACTAGCGGGAGGGCCGAGGCCAAAAACATTCAGTACTTC. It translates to CASRTSGRAEAKNIQYF.